Below are 27 T cell receptor beta chains sequenced from a single sample in a study of tumor-infiltrating lymphocytes in oesophageal squamous cell carcinoma. TCRdb fed the PCR reads into MiXCR, producing one record per CDR3 protein. The table has roughly 20,000 distinct CDR3 sequences, about 39% seen once; the top ten hold around 20%. Material for sequencing was normal esophageal tissue next to the tumor. The receptors were gathered from a female donor with esophageal squamous cell carcinoma.

This clonotype appeared many times. V usage is TRBV6-6 and J usage is TRBJ1-1; D not resolved. The V gene's germline CDR1 is MNHNY and CDR2 SVGAGI (reference sequence). V lost 2 bases to trimming and J lost 1 base, with 5 bases between them. CDR3 length: 13 amino acids. The CDR3 DNA sequence: TGTGCCAGCAGTTACGGGAAGAACACTGAAGCTTTCTTT. Encoded protein: CASSYGKNTEAFF.

This clonotype was seen more than once but under ten times. This chain connects TRBV7-2 to TRBJ2-5; 8 bases line up with TRBD2. The CDR3 totals 14 residues. The V gene's germline CDR1 is SGHTA and CDR2 FQGNSA. V was pared by 0 bases and J by 13 bases, with 10 bases of the junction left unmatched. The CDR3 sequence: CASSLAQTSSGLYF. The CDR3 DNA is TGTGCCAGCAGCTTAGCCCAGACCTCTAGCGGGTTGTACTTC. The whole variable domain, filled in from reference TRBV7-2 and TRBJ2-5, reads GAGVSQSPSNKVTEKGKDVELRCDPISGHTALYWYRQSLGQGLEFLIYFQGNSAPDKSGLPSDRFSAERTGGSVSTLTIQRTQQEDSAVYLCASSLAQTSSGLYFGPGTRLLVL.

The chain joins TRBV12-3 or TRBV12-4 to TRBJ2-5; TRBD2 matches 8 bases. Trimming took 3 bases from V and 5 from J; bases not matched to a gene: 8. The length of the CDR3 is 15 residues. In nucleotides, the CDR3 is TGTGCCAGCAGTTTCGGGGGGGGGGTTGGGGAGACCCAGTACTTC. The encoded protein is CASSFGGGVGETQYF.

This clonotype was seen at least ten times. The V gene is TRBV12-3 or TRBV12-4, the J gene TRBJ2-3; D is perhaps TRBD2 (7 bases). The CDR3 length is 16 residues. Trimming stripped 10 bases from V and 0 bases from J, with 20 bases between. The CDR3 protein is CATKSRGRASTDTQYF. CDR3 coding DNA: TGTGCCACCAAATCAAGGGGGAGGGCCAGCACAGATACGCAGTATTTT.

This clonotype occurred many times. CDR3 sequence: CASSFYWTTYEQYF. CDR3 sequence (DNA): TGTGCCAGCTCCTTCTATTGGACAACCTACGAGCAGTACTTC. The chain couples TRBV18 to TRBJ2-7; tentatively, D is TRBD1 (5 bases). The germline gives CDR1 KGHSH, CDR2 LQKENI. The length of the CDR3 is 14 residues. Trimming stripped 6 bases from V and 2 bases from J, with 14 bases between.

The rearrangement links TRBV7-8 to TRBJ2-6; tentatively, D is TRBD1 (5 bases). Trimming took 6 bases from V and 4 from J, leaving 19 bases between them. The length of the CDR3 is 17 residues. The germline V gene encodes CDR1 SGHVS and CDR2 FQNEAQ. The CDR3 here is CASSIRQWPAGANVLTF. The CDR3 nucleotides are TGTGCCAGCAGTATCAGACAGTGGCCAGCAGGGGCCAACGTCCTGACTTTC. Combining the CDR3 with reference TRBV7-8 and TRBJ2-6 gives the whole variable domain GAGVSQSPRYKVAKRGQDVALRCDPISGHVSLFWYQQALGQGPEFLTYFQNEAQLDKSGLPSDRFFAERPEGSVSTLKIQRTQQEDSAVYLCASSIRQWPAGANVLTFGAGSRLTVL.

This clonotype was recorded many times. The gene calls are TRBV28 and TRBJ2-5, with D uncertain. The end of the DNA fits TRBJ2-7 better, so the J call may be wrong. Germline values: CDR1 MDHEN, CDR2 SYDVKM. The CDR3 is made up of 15 amino acids. CDR3 protein: CASSLPAGIPYEQYF. The CDR3 coding sequence is TGTGCCAGCAGTTTACCTGCAGGCATTCCCTACGAGCAGTACTTC.

This clonotype was recorded once. V usage is TRBV4-2 and J usage is TRBJ2-5, with D unresolved. The CDR3 contains 14 residues. V lost 0 bases and J lost 6, with 11 bases in between. The germline V gene has CDR1 LGHNA and CDR2 YNFKEQ. For the CDR3, the DNA is TGTGCCAGCAGCCAAGATCTGCTGGGGAAGACCCAGTACTTC. Translating it yields CASSQDLLGKTQYF.

This clonotype was counted at least ten times. The chain is built from TRBV10-3 and TRBJ1-1, with a weak D call TRBD1 (6 bases). This CDR3 has 13 residues. V gave up 3 bases and J gave up 5 bases, with 10 bases separating them. Looked up from germline, CDR1 is ENHRY and CDR2 is SYGVKD. CDR3 in amino acids: CAISDRGRTEAFF. CDR3 nucleotides: TGTGCCATCAGTGACCGGGGGCGGACTGAAGCTTTCTTT.

The chain is built from TRBV5-4 and TRBJ2-3, with 8 nucleotides matching TRBD1. The J call may be mistaken, given a closer DNA end match to TRBJ2-1. The CDR3 loop spans 16 amino acids. Germline CDR1 SGHNT, CDR2 YYREEE (reference sequence). The DNA of the CDR3 is TGTGCCAGCAGCTTGGTTCGGACAGGGTCCTACAATGAGCAGTTCTTC. Protein sequence: CASSLVRTGSYNEQFF.

In the case of this clonotype: It is likely a read error, because the conserved phenylalanine at the end of the CDR3 is missing. The DNA is omitted, as the CDR3 cannot be located on it reliably, and the CDR3 follows TCRdb's listing. The V and J genes are TRBV7-2 and TRBJ2-5; the table's D call, TRBD2, has no DNA check behind it. The CDR3 is 17 residues long, counting both termini. The germline gives CDR1 SGHTA, CDR2 FQGNSA. The CDR3 spells CASSSTGWGNSPLHFGN.

The V call is TRBV6-5, the J call TRBJ2-5; no clear D gene. Deletions cut 8 bases from V and 2 bases from J, with 9 bases between. The CDR3 runs to 12 residues. In germline, CDR1 is MNHEY, CDR2 SVGAGI. The CDR3 region has the DNA TGTGCCAGCGGGTGGGATCAAGAGACCCAGTACTTC. Amino acid sequence: CASGWDQETQYF.

J is TRBJ2-1 and V is TRBV27, with D uncertain. The CDR3 loop spans 13 amino acids. Germline CDR1 and CDR2: MNHEY and SMNVEV (reference sequence). V was trimmed by 4 bases and J by 7 bases, leaving 11 bases between them. The CDR3 protein is CASSSAGSNEQFF. The CDR3 bases are TGTGCCAGCAGTTCCGCAGGTTCAAATGAGCAGTTCTTC.

This clonotype was seen repeatedly, ten times or more. The chain joins TRBV24-1 to TRBJ2-5; a possible D gene is TRBD1 (5 bases). CDR3 size: 15 residues. V was clipped by 4 bases and J by 2 bases, with 13 bases between them. The germline gives CDR1 KGHDR, CDR2 SFDVKD. The CDR3 nucleotides read TGTGCCACCAGTGACCCGACAGAGTTTCAAGAGACCCAGTACTTC. This codes for CATSDPTEFQETQYF.

This clonotype came up a few times. Here the CDR3 reads CASSRQGGVYEQYF. Here the CDR3 DNA reads TGTGCCAGCAGCCGACAGGGGGGAGTCTACGAGCAGTACTTC. V gene TRBV7-2 combines with J gene TRBJ2-7, with TRBD1 matching 9 bases. From germline, CDR1 is SGHTA and CDR2 FQGNSA. The CDR3 is 14 residues long. Trimming at V came to 5 bases and at J to 3 bases, leaving 5 bases not matched to a gene. Filled out from reference TRBV7-2 and TRBJ2-7, the complete variable domain reads GAGVSQSPSNKVTEKGKDVELRCDPISGHTALYWYRQSLGQGLEFLIYFQGNSAPDKSGLPSDRFSAERTGGSVSTLTIQRTQQEDSAVYLCASSRQGGVYEQYFGPGTRLTVT.

J is TRBJ2-3 and V is TRBV5-3; tentative D call: TRBD2 (5 bases). The DNA end favors TRBJ2-5, so the J call may be wrong. TRBV5-3 is an open reading frame whose function is uncertain. The CDR3 is 16 amino acids. The CDR3 protein is CASSPGLARGQETQYF. CDR3 DNA sequence: TGTGCCAGCAGCCCCGGGTTAGCGAGAGGTCAAGAGACCCAGTACTTC.

This clonotype came up many times. CDR3 nucleotide sequence: TGTGCCAGCAGCCCCGGTGGCGAGCAGTACTTC. Translating gives CASSPGGEQYF. The chain is built from TRBV7-6 and TRBJ2-1; no clear D. The end of the DNA is better explained by TRBJ2-7, so the J call may be wrong. The CDR3 contains 11 residues. The germline V gene encodes CDR1 SGHVS and CDR2 FNYEAQ.

The V gene is TRBV4-1, the J gene TRBJ2-2; 9 nucleotides align to TRBD2. CDR1 MGHRA and CDR2 YSYEKL come from the germline V gene. The CDR3 extends over 17 amino acids. V dropped 0 bases and J dropped 8; count of bases not matched to a gene: 10. This chain's CDR3 is CASSQDPAGGSGGELFF. The CDR3 nucleotides read TGCGCCAGCAGCCAAGACCCAGCGGGGGGCTCCGGGGGGGAGCTGTTTTTT.

V is TRBV7-3 and J is TRBJ2-2, with D possibly TRBD2 on 6 matching bases. The germline V gene encodes CDR1 SGHTA and CDR2 FQGTGA. The CDR3 spans 16 residues. Trimming shortened V by 1 base and J by 3 bases, and 12 bases separated the two germline ends. The CDR3 sequence: CASSLSAAGHTGELFF. CDR3 nucleotide sequence: TGTGCCAGCAGCTTAAGCGCGGCGGGGCACACCGGGGAGCTGTTTTTT. The full variable domain, completed using reference TRBV7-3 and TRBJ2-2, is GAGVSQTPSNKVTEKGKYVELRCDPISGHTALYWYRQSLGQGPEFLIYFQGTGAADDSGLPNDRFFAVRPEGSVSTLKIQRTERGDSAVYLCASSLSAAGHTGELFFGEGSRLTVL.

The V call is TRBV18, the J call TRBJ2-3; 9 nucleotides agree with TRBD2. The DNA end is more similar to TRBJ2-5, so the J call may be wrong. The CDR3 is made up of 16 amino acids. The germline V gene encodes CDR1 KGHSH and CDR2 LQKENI. CDR3 sequence (DNA): TGTGCCAGCTCACCACCCAGGGCTAGCGGGGCGGAGACCCAGTACTTC. It codes for CASSPPRASGAETQYF.

The rearrangement joins TRBV12-3 or TRBV12-4 to TRBJ2-4, with TRBD1 matching over 9 bases. With the DNA end fitting TRBJ2-7 better, the J assignment may be wrong. The CDR3 runs to 14 residues. In DNA, the CDR3 is TGTGCCAGCAGTTTATGGGGACAGGGATCCGAGCAGTACTTC. Translation: CASSLWGQGSEQYF.

This clonotype came up a few times. The V gene is TRBV5-1, the J gene TRBJ1-4; no firm D call. In germline, CDR1 is SGHRS, CDR2 YFSETQ. This CDR3 comprises 14 residues. V was cut by 9 bases and J by 0 bases, with 12 bases left in between. The CDR3 coding sequence is TGCGCCACAAGAAGGGATACAACTAATGAAAAACTGTTTTTT. It translates to CATRRDTTNEKLFF.

As to this clonotype: Given the absence of the conserved phenylalanine or tryptophan at the CDR3 end, a read error is likely. No DNA is shown, since the ends of the CDR3 on it are uncertain; the CDR3 is the one TCRdb lists. V usage is TRBV7-2 and J usage is TRBJ2-7; TRBD1 is the table's D call, not checked against the DNA. From germline, CDR1 is SGHTA and CDR2 FQGNSA. Termini included, the CDR3 measures 15 amino acids. The CDR3 spells CASSPGTDNEQFFGS.

In its sample, this clonotype was seen many times. The DNA of the CDR3 is TGTGCCAGCAGTGATCGAAGGGCCAACACTGAAGCTTTCTTT. It yields the protein CASSDRRANTEAFF. J is TRBJ1-1 and V is TRBV6-1; D is unclear. Germline V lookup: CDR1 MNHNS, CDR2 SASEGT. Trimming took 3 bases from V and 2 from J, leaving 10 bases between them. CDR3 length: 14 amino acids.

This clonotype showed up just once. The genes are TRBV11-2 and TRBJ1-2; D gene unclear. Trimming took off 5 bases at V and 8 bases at J, with 12 bases between the two ends. Germline-derived CDR1 and CDR2 are SGHAT and FQNNGV. This CDR3 has 12 residues. The CDR3 loop is CASSPRSDGYTF. CDR3 bases: TGTGCCAGCAGCCCAAGGAGTGACGGCTACACCTTC.

This clonotype is labeled medium-sized (0.01 to 0.1%). This chain joins TRBV6-6 and TRBJ1-5; the D gene is possibly TRBD1 (5 bases). There are 13 residues in the CDR3. The V gene lost 2 bases and the J gene lost 4 bases, with 6 bases spanning the gap. Germline lookup yields CDR1 MNHNY and CDR2 SVGAGI (reference sequence). In nucleotides, the CDR3 is TGTGCCAGCAGTTACGGGGCGAATCAGCCCCAGCATTTT. Translating it yields CASSYGANQPQHF.

The rearrangement links TRBV6-2 or TRBV6-3 to TRBJ1-4, with D perhaps TRBD1 (5 bases). The germline V gene encodes CDR1 MNHEY and CDR2 SVGEGT. Trimming removed 4 bases at V and 5 bases at J, with 11 bases between. The CDR3 contains 14 residues. CDR3 residues: CASSLTGFNEKLFF. The CDR3 coding sequence is TGTGCCAGCAGTTTAACAGGATTCAATGAAAAACTGTTTTTT.